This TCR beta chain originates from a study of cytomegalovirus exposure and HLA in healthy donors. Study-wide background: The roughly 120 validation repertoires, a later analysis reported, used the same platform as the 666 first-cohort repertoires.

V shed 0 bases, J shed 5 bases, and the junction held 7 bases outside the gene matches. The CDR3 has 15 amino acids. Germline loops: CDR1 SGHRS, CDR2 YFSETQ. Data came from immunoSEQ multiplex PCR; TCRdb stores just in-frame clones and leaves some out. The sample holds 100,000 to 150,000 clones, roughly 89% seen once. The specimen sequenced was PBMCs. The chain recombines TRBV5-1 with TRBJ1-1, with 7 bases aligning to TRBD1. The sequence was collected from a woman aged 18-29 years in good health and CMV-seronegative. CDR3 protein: CASSLAQGVRTEAFF. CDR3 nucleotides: TGCGCCAGCAGCTTGGCGCAGGGGGTACGAACTGAAGCTTTCTTT.